This T cell receptor beta chain comes out of a study of cytomegalovirus exposure and HLA in healthy donors. PCR primers comprised 60 Vbeta and 13 Jbeta primers. Using immunoSEQ multiplex PCR, the repertoire was profiled, and TCRdb retains in-frame clones only, with some absent. Here the sample spans about 170,000 clones, 73% being singletons. The study's findings and limits: A later analysis revealed that TCR association rates differed between HLA loci, peaking at DRB1 and bottoming out at HLA-C. Across donors, presence/absence analyses took sequencing depth to be roughly uniform. Confirmation in vitro established that a few CMV-associated chains were specific for CMV antigens. It was reported that the classifier diagnosed cytomegalovirus status with high specificity and sensitivity in both the original and validation cohorts.

This clone has a single count. Its antigen is unidentified. This CDR3 is 14 amino acids long. V dropped 5 bases and J dropped 4; count of bases not matched to a gene: 2. Germline CDR1 is SGHDN and CDR2 is FVKESK. Sequencing input: PBMCs. The sequence came from a woman aged 18-30 years in good health and CMV-seropositive. This chain uses TRBV14 with TRBJ2-3, with 11 bases fitting TRBD2. CDR3 coding DNA: TGTGCCAGCAGCAAACTAGCGGGGGCAGATACGCAGTATTTT. Translation gives CASSKLAGADTQYF.